These 5 T cell receptor beta chains came from one sample sequenced in a study of cytomegalovirus exposure and HLA in healthy donors. Use of 60 Vbeta and 13 Jbeta primers characterized the PCR. Sequencing used immunoSEQ multiplex PCR; TCRdb keeps in-frame clones, though not all of them. The profile covers 180,000 or so clones, with about 75% appearing a single time and around 8% taken by the ten largest. Specimen: PBMCs. The receptors originated from a woman in her forties in good health and CMV-seropositive.

V gene TRBV29-1 combines with J gene TRBJ2-2, with TRBD2 matching 12 bases. The CDR3 extends over 13 amino acids. V dropped 7 bases and J dropped 6; count of bases not matched to a gene: 3. CDR1 and CDR2 (germline): SQVTM, ANQGSEA. As DNA, the CDR3 is TGCAGCGCGACTAGCGGGAGCGCCGGGGAGCTGTTTTTT. Amino acids: CSATSGSAGELFF.

This clone was recorded only once. V and J are TRBV28 and TRBJ2-7, with a tentative D call TRBD1 (6 bases). Germline CDR1 MDHEN, CDR2 SYDVKM. The CDR3 covers 15 residues. The V gene lost 3 bases and the J gene lost 7 bases, with 19 bases spanning the gap. The CDR3 DNA sequence: TGTGCCAGCAGTTTTAGGGACACCCCCATGGGGGAGCAGTACTTC. As protein: CASSFRDTPMGEQYF.

V and J are TRBV4-2 and TRBJ2-5; TRBD2 agrees at 11 bases. With V trimmed by 3 bases and J by 0 bases, 3 bases remained unmatched. Germline CDR1 reads LGHNA; CDR2 reads YNFKEQ. The CDR3 spans 16 residues. The CDR3 loop is CASSQVAGGYQETQYF. The CDR3 bases are TGTGCCAGCAGCCAGGTAGCGGGAGGGTACCAAGAGACCCAGTACTTC.

CDR3 protein: CASSSSDYEQYF. The CDR3 bases are TGTGCCAGCAGTTCCAGCGACTACGAGCAGTACTTC. The V call is TRBV28, the J call TRBJ2-7; D not certain. This CDR3 region has 12 residues. Trimming took 4 bases from V and 3 from J, leaving 7 bases between them. Germline values: CDR1 MDHEN, CDR2 SYDVKM.

The J gene is TRBJ1-1, the V gene TRBV7-8; D gene ambiguous. Germline V gene lookup returns CDR1 SGHVS and CDR2 FQNEAQ. The CDR3 runs 15 residues. The V gene lost 4 bases and the J gene lost 5 bases, with 17 bases spanning the gap. CDR3 in amino acids: CASSSDVAGRTEAFF. CDR3 coding DNA: TGTGCCAGCAGCTCGGACGTGGCGGGAAGGACTGAAGCTTTCTTT.